Below are 6 T cell receptor beta chains sequenced from a single sample in a study of T cell repertoires in cytomegalovirus infection. TCRdb redid the calling of the reads with MiXCR, one entry per CDR3 protein. Here the sample spans around 350,000 distinct CDR3 sequences, approximately 18% being singletons. The specimen was PBMCs. These receptors all stem from a human donor in good health (CMV status not recorded). Some clones in this sample may be carry-over from other donors' samples.

The J gene is TRBJ1-2, the V gene TRBV7-9; D gene uncertain. CDR3 size: 14 residues. Trimming shortened V by 3 bases and J by 0 bases, and 8 bases separated the two germline ends. Germline V gene lookup returns CDR1 SEHNR and CDR2 FQNEAQ (reference sequence). This chain's CDR3 is CASSFPVANYGYTF. The CDR3 region has the DNA TGTGCCAGCAGCTTCCCGGTAGCTAACTATGGCTACACCTTC.

This clonotype was found many times. The CDR3 DNA sequence: TGTGCCAGCAGTTTCCGGTCCGCTGAAGCTTTCTTT. Residues: CASSFRSAEAFF. The rearrangement joins TRBV28 to TRBJ1-1; D not resolved. With 3 bases removed from V and 6 bases from J, the gap between germline ends came to 8 bases. Germline lookup yields CDR1 MDHEN and CDR2 SYDVKM. The CDR3 covers 12 residues.

J is TRBJ1-5 and V is TRBV6-2 or TRBV6-3; no clear D. V was clipped by 7 bases and J by 6 bases, with 19 bases between them. Germline CDR1 is MNHEY and CDR2 is SVGEGT. This CDR3 contains 15 residues. The CDR3 reads CASKRDTSRGQPQHF. CDR3 nucleotides: TGTGCCAGCAAGAGAGACACGTCCCGGGGTCAGCCCCAGCATTTT.

This clonotype was detected only a few times. J is TRBJ2-5 and V is TRBV5-4; 15 nucleotides line up with TRBD2. Trimming at V came to 7 bases and at J to 4 bases, leaving 2 bases not matched to a gene. Germline V gives CDR1 SGHNT, CDR2 YYREEE (reference sequence). This CDR3 contains 14 residues. The CDR3 DNA reads as TGTGCCAGCGGACTAGCGGGGGGGCGAGAGACCCAGTACTTC. It yields the protein CASGLAGGRETQYF.

J is TRBJ2-7 and V is TRBV20-1; 9 bases line up with TRBD1. The CDR3 length is 14 residues. Germline trimming cut 5 bases from V and 3 bases from J; bases unmatched to any gene: 8. The germline V gene has CDR1 DFQATT and CDR2 SNEGSKA (reference sequence). The CDR3: CSASPGQGFYEQYF. CDR3 coding DNA: TGCAGTGCTTCCCCGGGACAGGGCTTCTACGAGCAGTACTTC.

This clonotype was seen more than once but under ten times. V is TRBV6-5 and J is TRBJ1-5, with 7 bases fitting TRBD1. The germline gives CDR1 MNHEY, CDR2 SVGAGI. V dropped 2 bases and J dropped 6; count of bases not matched to a gene: 4. This CDR3 is 14 amino acids long. The CDR3 DNA reads as TGTGCCAGCAGTTACGGGGCAGGGGGTCAGCCCCAGCATTTT. Translating it yields CASSYGAGGQPQHF.